Listed here are 18 T cell receptor beta chains from one sample, sequenced in a study of T cell responses to AZD1222 COVID-19 vaccine. The table came from immunoSEQ multiplex PCR; TCRdb's copy has only in-frame clones and leaves some out. This table holds approximately 200,000 clones, just over 85% found once. The sequences come from peripheral blood, collected on day 0 of AZD1222 vaccination. The receptor source for this set is an adult in good health.

This clone was recorded a few times. This chain links TRBV2 with TRBJ2-3, with D perhaps matching TRBD1 or TRBD2 (6 bases each). CDR1 and CDR2 from the germline V gene are SNHLY and FYNNEI. The CDR3 covers 15 residues. With 5 bases removed from V and 6 bases from J, the gap between germline ends came to 18 bases. CDR3 loop: CASSFGPRGGDTQYF. CDR3 DNA: TGTGCCAGCAGTTTTGGGCCCCGAGGGGGGGATACGCAGTATTTT.

J is TRBJ2-5 and V is TRBV4-3; the D gene could be TRBD1 or TRBD2 (5 bases each). V lost 0 bases and J lost 3, with 11 bases in between. Germline CDR1 and CDR2: LGHNA and YSLEER. The CDR3 consists of 15 residues. The CDR3 DNA reads TGCGCCAGCAGCCAAGATCGAGGGACCGAAGAGACCCAGTACTTC. Protein sequence: CASSQDRGTEETQYF.

This chain connects TRBV12-3 or TRBV12-4 to TRBJ2-1; D gene ambiguous. CDR3 size: 12 residues. The V end was cut by 3 bases, the J end by 8 bases, with 8 bases between. The CDR3 region is CASSLSSHEQFF. Here the CDR3 DNA reads TGTGCCAGCAGTTTGAGTAGCCATGAGCAGTTCTTC.

The V gene is TRBV3-1 (or the pseudogene TRBV3-2), the J gene TRBJ1-5, with D possibly TRBD1 on 5 matching bases. Germline CDR1 LGHDT, CDR2 YNNKEL (reference sequence). Between the trimmed V and J ends, which lost 5 bases and 2 bases, there was a span of 10 bases. CDR3 length equals 14 residues. The CDR3 loop reads CASSRGWGNQPQHF. The CDR3 region has the DNA TGTGCCAGCAGCAGGGGATGGGGCAATCAGCCCCAGCATTTT.

The chain joins TRBV2 to TRBJ1-1, with TRBD1 matching over 8 bases. The germline V gene encodes CDR1 SNHLY and CDR2 FYNNEI. V dropped 5 bases and J dropped 7; count of bases not matched to a gene: 9. The CDR3 spans 14 residues. CDR3 region: CASSQGQVGGEAFF. Here the CDR3 DNA reads TGTGCCAGCAGTCAGGGACAGGTAGGCGGTGAAGCTTTCTTT.

The CDR3 spells CASSKGARGPTDTQYF. CDR3 DNA sequence: TGTGCCAGCAGCAAGGGGGCCCGGGGGCCCACAGATACGCAGTATTTT. This chain uses TRBV21-1 with TRBJ2-3. TRBV21-1 is described as a pseudogene. The CDR3 runs 16 residues.

V usage is TRBV4-2 and J usage is TRBJ1-5, with a possible D match to TRBD1 (5 bases). The length of the CDR3 is 15 residues. Germline lookup yields CDR1 LGHNA and CDR2 YNFKEQ. The ends were cut back, 1 base at V and 7 bases at J, with 14 bases in the middle. This chain's CDR3 is CASSQVLDTNQPQHF. The CDR3 DNA sequence: TGTGCCAGCAGCCAAGTCTTGGACACAAACCAGCCCCAGCATTTT.

The J gene is TRBJ1-1, the V gene TRBV19, with D maybe TRBD1 (5 bases). V was trimmed by 3 bases and J by 5 bases, leaving 13 bases between them. Germline V CDR1 and CDR2: LNHDA, SQIVND (reference sequence). CDR3 size: 14 residues. The CDR3 loop reads CASSMWGRGTEAFF. For the CDR3, the DNA is TGTGCCAGTAGTATGTGGGGACGGGGAACTGAAGCTTTCTTT.

This chain connects TRBV15 to TRBJ1-4, with unresolved D. This CDR3 has 16 residues. V gave up 0 bases and J gave up 5 bases, with 13 bases separating them. Per the germline V gene, CDR1 is LNHNV and CDR2 is YYDKDF (reference sequence). CDR3 sequence (DNA): TGTGCCACCAGCAGAGATGACCCCCCTACAAATGAAAAACTGTTTTTT. Its protein is CATSRDDPPTNEKLFF.

The rearrangement joins TRBV3-1 (or the pseudogene TRBV3-2) to TRBJ1-1; a possible D gene is TRBD1 (6 bases). Trimming left V 1 base short and J 8 bases short, with 11 bases between. Per germline, CDR1 LGHDT and CDR2 YNNKEL (reference sequence). The CDR3 contains 13 residues. This CDR3 is CASSQVPGAEAFF. Written as DNA, the CDR3 is TGTGCCAGCAGCCAAGTTCCGGGGGCGGAAGCTTTCTTT.

This clone has a handful of counts. At one end the junction does not follow the germline gene, possibly because of a read error. The V gene is TRBV19, the J gene TRBJ2-7; 9 nucleotides match TRBD1. Germline lookup yields CDR1 LNHDA and CDR2 SQIVND (reference sequence). CDR3 size: 17 residues. The CDR3 DNA reads as TGTGCCAGTAGCATAGGGACAGGGACTCCGAGCTCCTACGAGCAGTACTTC. It is translated as CASSIGTGTPSSYEQYF. The variable domain in full, with the rest retrieved from reference TRBV19 and TRBJ2-7, is DGGITQSPKYLFRKEGQNVTLSCEQNLNHDAMYWYRQDPGQGLRLIYYSQIVNDFQKGDIAEGYSVSREKKESFPLTVTSAQKNPTAFYLCASSIGTGTPSSYEQYFGPGTRLTVT.

The sample holds a few counts of this clone. The chain uses TRBV4-2 and TRBJ2-7; D is undetermined. V was pared by 0 bases and J by 6 bases, with 18 bases between. The CDR3 has 16 residues. Per the germline V gene, CDR1 is LGHNA and CDR2 is YNFKEQ. The CDR3 region is CASSQDRQHRAFEQYF. CDR3 sequence (DNA): TGTGCCAGCAGCCAAGATCGGCAGCACCGGGCCTTCGAGCAGTACTTC.

As regards this clone: An end of the junction does not agree with germline; a read error may underlie this. The chain carries TRBV19 and TRBJ1-2; 8 bases fit TRBD1. CDR3 size: 14 residues. CDR1 LNHDA and CDR2 SQIVND come from the germline V gene (reference sequence). The CDR3 DNA sequence: TGTGCCAGTAGATCACCAGGGGGCAACTACGGCTACACCTTC. Residues: CASRSPGGNYGYTF.

The chain has TRBV9 and TRBJ1-1, with 7 bases fitting TRBD1. The V gene end was trimmed by 0 bases and the J gene end by 4 bases; junction bases not matched to a gene: 6. The length of the CDR3 is 15 residues. Germline lookup yields CDR1 SGDLS and CDR2 YYNGEE. The CDR3 sequence: CASSVDAGGITEAFF. In DNA, the CDR3 is TGTGCCAGCAGCGTAGATGCAGGGGGAATCACTGAAGCTTTCTTT.

The rearrangement joins TRBV7-3 to TRBJ2-5; the D gene is possibly TRBD2 (5 bases). With 5 bases removed from V and 6 bases from J, the gap between germline ends came to 13 bases. This CDR3 contains 13 residues. From germline, CDR1 is SGHTA and CDR2 FQGTGA. The CDR3 loop is CASSPRSGKTQYF. For the CDR3, the DNA is TGTGCCAGCAGCCCCCGGAGCGGCAAGACCCAGTACTTC.

The gene calls are TRBV30 and TRBJ1-1; 9 positions match TRBD1. Trimming cost V 4 bases and J 4 bases; bases outside gene matches: 10. Germline values: CDR1 GTSNPN, CDR2 SVGIG (reference sequence). The CDR3 is 15 amino acids. CDR3 sequence reads: CAWTIRQGVGTEAFF. The DNA for the CDR3 is TGTGCCTGGACCATCCGACAGGGGGTCGGCACTGAAGCTTTCTTT.

The V call is TRBV30, the J call TRBJ1-6; 7 bases map to TRBD1. The germline V gene encodes CDR1 GTSNPN and CDR2 SVGIG (reference sequence). The CDR3 is 16 amino acids. V dropped 0 bases and J dropped 9; count of bases not matched to a gene: 11. CDR3 in DNA: TGTGCCTGGAGTGTACAGAGGGGAGGGGGCCGTTCACCCCTCCACTTT. Its translation is CAWSVQRGGGRSPLHF.

This chain connects TRBV10-3 to TRBJ1-2; TRBD1 is a possible D gene (5 bases). There are 12 residues in the CDR3. Looked up from germline, CDR1 is ENHRY and CDR2 is SYGVKD. Trimming shortened V by 4 bases and J by 7 bases, and 10 bases separated the two germline ends. The CDR3 loop reads CAISGGETGYTF. CDR3 coding DNA: TGTGCCATCAGTGGGGGGGAGACTGGCTACACCTTC.